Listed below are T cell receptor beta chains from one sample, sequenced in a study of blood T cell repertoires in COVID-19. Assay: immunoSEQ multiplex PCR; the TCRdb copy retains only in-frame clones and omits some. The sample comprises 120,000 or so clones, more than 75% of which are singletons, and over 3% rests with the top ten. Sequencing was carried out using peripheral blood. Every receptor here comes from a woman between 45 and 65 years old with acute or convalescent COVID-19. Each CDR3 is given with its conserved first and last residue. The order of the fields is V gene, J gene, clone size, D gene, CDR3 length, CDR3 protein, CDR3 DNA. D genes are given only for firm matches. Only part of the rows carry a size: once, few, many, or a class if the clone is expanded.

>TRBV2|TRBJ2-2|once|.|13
CASSPSAAGELFF
TGTGCCAGCAGTCCTTCTGCGGCCGGGGAGCTGTTTTTT
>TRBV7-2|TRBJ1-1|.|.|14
CASSTQWTAGEAFF
TGTGCCAGCAGCACACAGTGGACAGCTGGGGAAGCTTTCTTT
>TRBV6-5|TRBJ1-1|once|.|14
CASTERVLNTEAFF
TGTGCCAGCACCGAACGAGTGCTGAACACTGAAGCTTTCTTT
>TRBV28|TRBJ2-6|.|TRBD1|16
CASSSQGAQGANVLTF
TGTGCCAGCAGTTCACAGGGGGCGCAAGGGGCCAACGTCCTGACTTTC
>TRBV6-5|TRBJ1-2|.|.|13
CASSYLGAHGYTF
TGTGCCAGCAGTTACCTAGGGGCCCATGGCTACACCTTC
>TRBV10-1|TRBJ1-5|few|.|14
CASSPGGGNQPQHF
TGCGCCAGCAGTCCCGGGGGGGGCAATCAGCCCCAGCATTTT
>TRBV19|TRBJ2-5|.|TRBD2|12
CASSTSTSGRYF
TGTGCCAGTAGTACCTCGACTAGCGGGAGGTACTTC
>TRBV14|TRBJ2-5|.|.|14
CASSGIQVQETQYF
TGTGCCAGTTCCGGGATCCAGGTTCAAGAGACCCAGTACTTC
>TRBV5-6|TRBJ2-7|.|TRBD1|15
CASSDGTGRAYEQYF
TGTGCCAGCAGCGATGGGACAGGGAGGGCCTACGAGCAGTACTTC
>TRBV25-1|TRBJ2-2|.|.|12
CASSWSGGELFF
TGTGCCAGCAGTTGGTCAGGCGGGGAGCTGTTTTTT
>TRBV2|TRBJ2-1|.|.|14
CASSFSERFYEQFF
TGTGCCAGCAGTTTCAGTGAGCGGTTCTATGAGCAGTTCTTC
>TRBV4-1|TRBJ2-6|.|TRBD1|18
CASSQGTGVPSGANVLTF
TGCGCCAGCAGCCAAGGGACAGGGGTCCCCTCTGGGGCCAACGTCCTGACTTTC
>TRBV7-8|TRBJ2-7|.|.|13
CASSLDGEGEQYF
TGTGCCAGCAGCTTAGACGGCGAGGGCGAGCAGTACTTC
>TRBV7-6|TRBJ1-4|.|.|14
CASSLGGFDEKLFF
TGTGCCAGCAGCTTAGGAGGGTTCGATGAAAAACTGTTTTTT
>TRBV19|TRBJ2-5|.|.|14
CASSIGGRIRTQYF
TGTGCCAGTAGTATAGGTGGCAGGATTCGGACCCAGTACTTC
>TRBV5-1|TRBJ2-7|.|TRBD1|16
CASSRQGSMSLGEQYF
TGCGCCAGCAGTCGACAGGGGTCGATGTCCCTAGGCGAGCAGTACTTC
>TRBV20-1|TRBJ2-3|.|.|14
CSASARGGTDTQYF
TGCAGTGCTAGTGCGAGGGGAGGAACAGATACGCAGTATTTT
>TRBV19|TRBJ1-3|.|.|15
CASSRGDGFLNTIYF
TGTGCCAGTAGTCGCGGGGACGGATTTTTAAACACCATATATTTT
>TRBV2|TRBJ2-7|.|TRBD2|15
CASSLGTSGRYEQYF
TGTGCCAGCAGTCTTGGGACTAGCGGGAGGTACGAGCAGTACTTC
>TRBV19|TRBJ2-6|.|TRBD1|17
CASSSRQGSSGANVLTF
TGTGCCAGTAGTTCCAGACAGGGGAGCTCTGGGGCCAACGTCCTGACTTTC
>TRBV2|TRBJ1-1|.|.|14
CASSDTGWNTEAFF
TGTGCCAGCAGTGACACAGGCTGGAACACTGAAGCTTTCTTT
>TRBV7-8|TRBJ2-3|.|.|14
CASSSRSSTDTQYF
TGTGCCAGCAGCTCCCGCAGTAGCACAGATACGCAGTATTTT
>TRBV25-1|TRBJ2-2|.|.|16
CASSELGGPNTGELFF
TGTGCCAGCAGTGAACTGGGGGGACCGAACACCGGGGAGCTGTTTTTT
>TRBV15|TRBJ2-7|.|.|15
CATSRDLSGKGEQYF
TGTGCCACCAGCAGAGATCTCAGCGGAAAAGGGGAGCAGTACTTC
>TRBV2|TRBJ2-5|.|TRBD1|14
CASNRRGQGETQYF
TGTGCCAGCAACCGAAGAGGACAGGGCGAGACCCAGTACTTC
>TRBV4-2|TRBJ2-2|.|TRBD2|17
CASSQQPSGILVGELFF
TGTGCCAGCAGCCAACAGCCTAGCGGGATCTTAGTCGGGGAGCTGTTTTTT
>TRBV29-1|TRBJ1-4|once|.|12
CSILGGREKLFF
TGCAGCATCTTGGGAGGACGGGAAAAACTGTTTTTT
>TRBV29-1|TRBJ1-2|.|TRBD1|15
CSVTPPKDRSYGYTF
TGCAGCGTTACCCCCCCCAAGGACAGGTCTTATGGCTACACCTTC
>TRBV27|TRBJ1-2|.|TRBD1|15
CASSSYRGFAYGYTF
TGTGCCAGCAGTTCCTACAGGGGATTTGCTTATGGCTACACCTTC
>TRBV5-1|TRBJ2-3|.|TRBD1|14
CASSSVPGQGAQYF
TGCGCCAGCAGCTCAGTCCCGGGACAGGGAGCGCAGTATTTT
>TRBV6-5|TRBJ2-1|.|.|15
CASIGYGREDNEQFF
TGTGCCAGCATAGGGTACGGGAGAGAGGACAATGAGCAGTTCTTC
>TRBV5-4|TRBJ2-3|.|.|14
CASSFRTVTDTQYF
TGTGCCAGCAGCTTTAGGACAGTCACAGATACGCAGTATTTT
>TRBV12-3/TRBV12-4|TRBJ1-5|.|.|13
CASSPGGRRPQHF
TGTGCCAGCAGCCCGGGGGGGAGACGGCCCCAGCATTTT
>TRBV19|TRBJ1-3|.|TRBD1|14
CASSNRGSGNTIYF
TGTGCCAGTAGCAACAGGGGATCTGGAAACACCATATATTTT
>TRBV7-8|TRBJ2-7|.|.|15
CASSPPGGASYEQYF
TGTGCCAGCAGCCCACCCGGTGGAGCATCCTACGAGCAGTACTTC
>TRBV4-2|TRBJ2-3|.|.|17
CASSQSGLALGTDTQYF
TGTGCCAGCAGCCAAAGCGGGCTAGCGTTGGGCACAGATACGCAGTATTTT
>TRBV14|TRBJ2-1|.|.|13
CASSQVRGNEQFF
TGTGCCAGCAGCCAAGTAAGGGGTAACGAGCAGTTCTTC
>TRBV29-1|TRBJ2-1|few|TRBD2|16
CSALIGRRSSYNEQFF
TGCAGCGCTTTAATCGGGAGGCGGAGCTCCTACAATGAGCAGTTCTTC
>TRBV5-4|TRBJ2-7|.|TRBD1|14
CASSPKGTAYEQYF
TGTGCCAGCAGCCCCAAGGGGACAGCCTACGAGCAGTACTTC
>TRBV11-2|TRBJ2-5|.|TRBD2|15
CASGVAGGQQETQYF
TGTGCCTCCGGGGTAGCGGGAGGCCAACAAGAGACCCAGTACTTC
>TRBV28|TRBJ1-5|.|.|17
CASSLPGGRGARQPQHF
TGTGCCAGCAGTCTACCCGGGGGGAGAGGGGCCCGGCAGCCCCAGCATTTT
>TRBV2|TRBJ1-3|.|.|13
CAVADGSGNTIYF
TGTGCCGTAGCGGACGGCTCTGGAAACACCATATATTTT
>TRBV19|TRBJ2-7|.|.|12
CASSRGPYEQYF
TGTGCCAGTAGTAGGGGCCCCTACGAGCAGTACTTC
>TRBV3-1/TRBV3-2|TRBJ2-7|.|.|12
CASSRRQNEQYF
TGTGCCAGCAGCCGCCGACAGAACGAGCAGTACTTC
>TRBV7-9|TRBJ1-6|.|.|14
CASSSNLEVPPLHF
TGTGCCAGCAGCTCAAACTTGGAGGTTCCACCCCTCCACTTT
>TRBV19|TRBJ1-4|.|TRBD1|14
CASTGGQENEKLFF
TGTGCCAGTACTGGAGGACAGGAGAATGAAAAACTGTTTTTT
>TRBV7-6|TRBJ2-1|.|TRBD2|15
CASSSGGRAGNEQFF
TGTGCCAGCAGCTCCGGGGGGAGGGCGGGTAATGAGCAGTTCTTC
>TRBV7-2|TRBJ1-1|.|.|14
CASSPTWLNTEAFF
TGTGCCAGCAGCCCGACATGGTTGAACACTGAAGCTTTCTTT
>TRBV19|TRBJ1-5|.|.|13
CASSTGANQPQHF
TGTGCCAGTAGTACAGGGGCCAATCAGCCCCAGCATTTT
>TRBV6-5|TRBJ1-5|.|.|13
CASRLTDNQPQHF
TGTGCCAGCAGGCTGACAGACAATCAGCCCCAGCATTTT
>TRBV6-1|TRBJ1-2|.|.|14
CASSDRGAIYGYTF
TGTGCCAGCAGTGATCGGGGGGCGATCTATGGCTACACCTTC
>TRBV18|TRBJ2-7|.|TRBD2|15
CASSPVGAGSYEQYF
TGTGCCAGCTCACCGGTGGGAGCGGGGAGTTACGAGCAGTACTTC
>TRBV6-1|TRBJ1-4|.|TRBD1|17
CASSKGQGTATNEKLFF
TGTGCCAGCAGTAAAGGACAGGGGACCGCAACTAATGAAAAACTGTTTTTT
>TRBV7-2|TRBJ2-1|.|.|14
CASSPSRDTNEQFF
TGTGCCAGCAGCCCCAGCCGGGACACTAATGAGCAGTTCTTC
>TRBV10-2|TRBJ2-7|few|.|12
CASRLQNYEQYF
TGCGCCAGCAGACTACAAAACTACGAGCAGTACTTC
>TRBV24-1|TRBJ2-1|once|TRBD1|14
CATRGQGATDEQFF
TGTGCCACCAGGGGACAGGGGGCTACGGATGAGCAGTTCTTC
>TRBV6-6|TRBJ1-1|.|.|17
CASSLYLGGTSNTEAFF
TGTGCCAGCAGTCTTTACCTGGGGGGGACGTCGAACACTGAAGCTTTCTTT
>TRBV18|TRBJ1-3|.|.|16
CASSPLKNRDGNTIYF
TGTGCCAGCTCACCACTCAAGAACAGGGATGGAAACACCATATATTTT
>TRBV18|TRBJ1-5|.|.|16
CASSPLRVGSNQPQHF
TGTGCCAGCTCACCACTCAGGGTAGGAAGCAATCAGCCCCAGCATTTT
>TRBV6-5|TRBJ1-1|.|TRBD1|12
CASSPGQGEAFF
TGTGCCAGCAGTCCGGGACAGGGTGAAGCTTTCTTT